This T cell receptor (beta chain) was recorded in a study of shared clonotypes between healthy human individuals. Remarks on this clone: Its antigen remains unidentified. This sample also contains other DNA sequences that code for the same CDR3.

Selected positively for CCR7 and CD45RO-negative, naive CD8 cells excluded terminally differentiated effector memory CD45RA+ cells. Study-wide points: Clonotypes shared by all four sorted-subset donors had higher generation probabilities than non-shared clonotypes.

Only in-frame clones appear in the TCRdb table, and some are missing; sequencing was by immunoSEQ multiplex PCR. The table records roughly 2.1 million clones, more than 85% of them present only once. The germline V gene encodes CDR1 MNHEY and CDR2 SMNVEV (reference sequence). Trimming pared 3 bases from V and 3 bases from J, leaving 10 bases between. The CDR3 totals 14 residues. This receptor was taken from a man in his late teens or twenties in good health. Some clones in this sample may be carry-over from other donors' samples. The chain links TRBV27 to TRBJ2-3, with D possibly being TRBD2 (5 bases). The sample comprised naive CD8+ T cells from PBMCs. The CDR3 DNA sequence: TGTGCCAGCAGTTTGGGCGGAGGTACAGATACGCAGTATTTT. Its translation is CASSLGGGTDTQYF.